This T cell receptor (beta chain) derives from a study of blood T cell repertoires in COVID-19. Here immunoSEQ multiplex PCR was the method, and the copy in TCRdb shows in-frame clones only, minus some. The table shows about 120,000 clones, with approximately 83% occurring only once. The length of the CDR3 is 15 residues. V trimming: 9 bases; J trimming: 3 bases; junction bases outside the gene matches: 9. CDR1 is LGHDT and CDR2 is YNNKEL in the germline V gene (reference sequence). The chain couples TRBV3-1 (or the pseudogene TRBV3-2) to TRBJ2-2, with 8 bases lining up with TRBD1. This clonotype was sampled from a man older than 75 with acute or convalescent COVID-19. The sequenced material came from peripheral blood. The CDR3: CASHSGGGDTGELFF. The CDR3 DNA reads TGTGCCAGTCATTCAGGGGGCGGAGACACCGGGGAGCTGTTTTTT.